The 16 T cell receptor beta chains listed next were all sequenced from one sample in a study of blood T cell repertoires in COVID-19. TCRdb's table, derived via immunoSEQ multiplex PCR, lists solely in-frame clones and lacks some. This sample has 200,000 to 300,000 clones, with roughly 88% found just once. The sequenced sample was peripheral blood. These receptors all stem from a man aged 40-50 years who had recovered from COVID-19.

This chain links TRBV18 with TRBJ1-5, with 9 bases lining up with TRBD1. With V trimmed by 2 bases and J by 7 bases, 6 bases remained unmatched. CDR1 is KGHSH, CDR2 LQKENI, per germline. There are 15 residues in the CDR3. In DNA, the CDR3 is TGTGCCAGCTCACCAACAACAGGGGGCATCCAGCCCCAGCATTTT. It encodes CASSPTTGGIQPQHF.

V gene TRBV15 combines with J gene TRBJ1-1; D not resolved. Germline V gives CDR1 LNHNV, CDR2 YYDKDF (reference sequence). The CDR3 loop spans 14 amino acids. The V end was cut by 7 bases, the J end by 2 bases, with 14 bases between. The CDR3 DNA reads TGTGCCACCACTAGCGGGCTTCATAACACTGAAGCTTTCTTT. Translated, it gives CATTSGLHNTEAFF.

The rearrangement joins TRBV2 to TRBJ1-1; D uncertain. Germline assignment: CDR1 SNHLY and CDR2 FYNNEI. The CDR3 is 12 amino acids. The CDR3 region is CAAPGLNTEAFF. CDR3 in DNA: TGTGCTGCCCCGGGGTTAAACACTGAAGCTTTCTTT.

The CDR3 reads CASSYSGGPLSEQYF. In nucleotides, the CDR3 is TGTGCCAGCAGTTACTCCGGGGGGCCCCTCAGCGAGCAGTACTTC. The J gene is TRBJ2-7, the V gene TRBV6-5; maybe TRBD2 (7 bases). Germline values: CDR1 MNHEY, CDR2 SVGAGI. This CDR3 is built from 15 residues. V gave up 0 bases and J gave up 6 bases, with 15 bases separating them.

V usage is TRBV27 and J usage is TRBJ1-4; 9 bases align to TRBD1. The CDR3 is made up of 17 amino acids. Trimming cost V 5 bases and J 1 base; bases outside gene matches: 8. Germline assignment: CDR1 MNHEY and CDR2 SMNVEV (reference sequence). CDR3 residues: CASSREPTGGTNEKLFF. The CDR3 DNA reads TGTGCCAGCAGTCGCGAGCCGACAGGGGGAACTAATGAAAAACTGTTTTTT.

The chain has TRBV19 and TRBJ2-7; D possibly corresponds to TRBD2 (6 bases). CDR3 length equals 14 residues. Trimming took off 5 bases at V and 2 bases at J, with 13 bases between the two ends. The V gene's germline CDR1 is LNHDA and CDR2 SQIVND (reference sequence). CDR3: CASSLSSGPYEQYF. DNA of the CDR3: TGTGCCAGTAGTCTAAGTAGCGGCCCCTACGAGCAGTACTTC. The whole variable domain, filled in from reference TRBV19 and TRBJ2-7, reads DGGITQSPKYLFRKEGQNVTLSCEQNLNHDAMYWYRQDPGQGLRLIYYSQIVNDFQKGDIAEGYSVSREKKESFPLTVTSAQKNPTAFYLCASSLSSGPYEQYFGPGTRLTVT.

CDR3 coding DNA: TGTGCCAGTACCGGGACACGATACACTGAAGCTTTCTTT. Residues: CASTGTRYTEAFF. The rearrangement uses TRBV6-5 and TRBJ1-1; tentatively, D is TRBD1 (6 bases). This CDR3 is 13 amino acids long. CDR1 is MNHEY, CDR2 SVGAGI, per germline. V dropped 9 bases and J dropped 3 bases, with 14 bases sitting between them.

The J gene is TRBJ1-2, the V gene TRBV5-1, with D perhaps matching TRBD1 (6 bases). V lost 1 base and J 10 bases, leaving 17 bases between the germline ends. Germline V gene data show CDR1 as SGHRS and CDR2 as YFSETQ. The CDR3 covers 14 residues. CDR3 sequence reads: CASSLRRDKEDYTF. For the CDR3, the DNA is TGCGCCAGCAGCTTGCGTAGGGACAAGGAGGACTACACCTTC.

The table lists this clone with a few counts. The CDR3 here is CSVGYSGSTDTQYF. In nucleotides, the CDR3 is TGCAGCGTTGGGTATAGCGGTTCCACAGATACGCAGTATTTT. This rearrangement joins TRBV29-1 to TRBJ2-3; D possibly corresponds to TRBD2 (6 bases). The CDR3 totals 14 residues. The germline gives CDR1 SQVTM, CDR2 ANQGSEA. The V and J ends lost 4 bases and 2 bases respectively, with 13 bases between them.

CDR3 sequence: CASSRQGHEQYF. In nucleotides, the CDR3 is TGTGCCAGTAGTAGACAGGGGCACGAGCAGTACTTC. This chain connects TRBV19 to TRBJ2-7, with TRBD1 matching 8 bases. V dropped 4 bases and J dropped 5; count of bases not matched to a gene: 1. The CDR3 contains 12 residues. The germline V gene encodes CDR1 LNHDA and CDR2 SQIVND (reference sequence).

This chain connects TRBV6-5 to TRBJ2-1; D gene unclear. The CDR3 contains 16 residues. Germline V CDR1 and CDR2: MNHEY, SVGAGI. V lost 4 bases and J 6 bases, leaving 19 bases between the germline ends. The CDR3 bases are TGTGCCAGCAGTTTGGGCGCCCAAGTATTCCGCAATGAGCAGTTCTTC. The encoded protein is CASSLGAQVFRNEQFF.

The chain uses TRBV15 and TRBJ1-3; D may be TRBD1 (6 bases). The germline CDR1 and CDR2 sequences are LNHNV and YYDKDF (reference sequence). The V gene lost 0 bases and the J gene lost 0 bases, with 9 bases spanning the gap. This CDR3 region has 16 residues. In DNA, the CDR3 is TGTGCCACCAGCAGAGATGGACAGCCCTCTGGAAACACCATATATTTT. Protein sequence: CATSRDGQPSGNTIYF.

V and J are TRBV15 and TRBJ2-7, with TRBD2 matching 8 bases. Germline lookup yields CDR1 LNHNV and CDR2 YYDKDF (reference sequence). The trim removed 2 bases at V and 3 bases at J, leaving 12 bases unmatched. The CDR3 totals 17 residues. The chain's CDR3 is CATSRTRGDSGVYEQYF. As DNA, the CDR3 is TGTGCCACCAGCAGAACTCGCGGCGATAGCGGGGTCTACGAGCAGTACTTC.

V gene TRBV12-3 or TRBV12-4 combines with J gene TRBJ1-2, with a weak D call TRBD1 (6 bases). Trimming shortened V by 4 bases and J by 6 bases, and 12 bases separated the two germline ends. This CDR3 has 13 residues. The CDR3 region has the DNA TGTGCCAGCAGTTGGGGGCCTAGGGATGGCTACACCTTC. Protein product: CASSWGPRDGYTF.

This chain links TRBV23-1 with TRBJ2-7, with D unclear. TRBV23-1 is an ORF for which the function is uncertain. V lost 2 bases to trimming and J lost 13 bases, with 15 bases between them. CDR3 length equals 12 residues. The CDR3 loop reads CASSQMAICRYF. CDR3 bases: TGCGCCAGCAGTCAAATGGCCATTTGTCGATACTTC.

This chain uses TRBV30 with TRBJ1-1; tentative D call: TRBD1 (6 bases). The CDR3 contains 13 residues. Germline CDR1 GTSNPN, CDR2 SVGIG (reference sequence). Trimming stripped 0 bases from V and 3 bases from J, with 8 bases between. As DNA, the CDR3 is TGTGCCTGGAGTGTGGCAGGGGACACTGAAGCTTTCTTT. This codes for CAWSVAGDTEAFF.